The rows below give T cell receptor beta chains drawn from one sample of a study of blood T cell repertoires in COVID-19. Sequenced by immunoSEQ multiplex PCR; TCRdb stores in-frame clones only, minus some. This table has more than 85,000 clones, around 80% appearing once. The sequenced sample was peripheral blood. The receptors shown here come from an elderly woman with acute or convalescent COVID-19. CDR3s include the opening cysteine and the closing phenylalanine or tryptophan. The D gene is left open where the match is weak. Clone size is stated in some rows and not others, as once, few, many or a class when expanded.

>TRBV3-1/TRBV3-2|TRBJ2-5|.|few
CASSQVLQETQYF
TGTGCCAGCAGCCAAGTCTTGCAAGAGACCCAGTACTTC
>TRBV28|TRBJ2-3|.|.
CASSHLGAGTDTQYF
TGTGCCAGCTCTCATTTGGGGGCCGGCACAGATACGCAGTATTTT
>TRBV6-5|TRBJ2-3|TRBD1|.
CASRGQGILPTQYF
TGTGCCAGCAGGGGACAGGGGATTCTCCCTACGCAGTATTTT
>TRBV6-2/TRBV6-3|TRBJ1-1|.|.
CASSGRTALKNTEAFF
TGTGCCAGCAGTGGCCGGACAGCCTTAAAGAACACTGAAGCTTTCTTT
>TRBV2|TRBJ2-2|.|few
CASSAIADTGELFF
TGTGCCAGCAGTGCGATAGCTGATACCGGGGAGCTGTTTTTT
>TRBV19|TRBJ2-2|TRBD1|.
CASSTGGSNTGELFF
TGTGCCAGTAGTACAGGGGGTTCGAACACCGGGGAGCTGTTTTTT
>TRBV28|TRBJ2-5|.|.
CASSLPGETQYF
TGTGCCAGCAGTTTGCCCGGGGAGACCCAGTACTTC
>TRBV5-4|TRBJ2-1|.|.
CASSLSEPYNEQFF
TGTGCCAGCAGCTTAAGTGAGCCCTACAATGAGCAGTTCTTC
>TRBV5-1|TRBJ2-7|TRBD1|.
CASSYTTGNPTYEQYF
TGCGCCAGCAGCTACACGACAGGGAATCCAACCTACGAGCAGTACTTC
>TRBV10-1|TRBJ2-3|.|.
CASSESEYTISTDTQYF
TGCGCCAGCAGTGAGTCAGAGTATACCATTAGCACAGATACGCAGTATTTT
>TRBV6-1|TRBJ1-5|TRBD1|.
CASSETGTAFSNQPQHF
TGTGCCAGCAGTGAGACCGGGACAGCTTTTAGCAATCAGCCCCAGCATTTT
>TRBV3-1/TRBV3-2|TRBJ2-7|.|once
CASSWDTYEQYF
TGTGCCAGCAGTTGGGACACCTACGAGCAGTACTTC
>TRBV29-1|TRBJ2-6|TRBD1|.
CSVDTVGQGRSSGANVLTF
TGCAGCGTCGACACCGTAGGACAGGGGAGAAGCTCTGGGGCCAACGTCCTGACTTTC
>TRBV5-1|TRBJ2-7|TRBD1|.
CASSLDRGTYEQYF
TGCGCCAGCAGCTTGGACAGGGGCACCTACGAGCAGTACTTC
>TRBV5-4|TRBJ2-7|TRBD1|.
CASSPDRGGYEQYF
TGTGCCAGCAGCCCGGACAGGGGAGGATACGAGCAGTACTTC
>TRBV6-6|TRBJ2-5|TRBD2|.
CASSYGGGQETQYF
TGTGCCAGCAGTTATGGGGGGGGCCAAGAGACCCAGTACTTC
>TRBV5-1|TRBJ2-1|TRBD2|many
CASSQDLADSYNEQFF
TGCGCCAGCAGCCAAGACCTAGCGGACTCCTACAATGAGCAGTTCTTC
>TRBV24-1|TRBJ1-2|TRBD1|.
CATSDSKGAGSYGYTF
TGTGCCACCAGTGACTCGAAGGGGGCAGGCTCCTATGGCTACACCTTC
>TRBV21-1|TRBJ2-1|.|once
CASRNGGLEADEQFF
TGTGCCAGCAGAAACGGTGGACTAGAGGCAGATGAGCAGTTCTTC
>TRBV28|TRBJ1-5|.|.
CASSLTVDQPQHF
TGTGCCAGCAGTTTGACAGTCGATCAGCCCCAGCATTTT
>TRBV9|TRBJ2-2|.|.
CASSDKSSAGELFF
TGTGCCAGCAGCGATAAATCGTCAGCGGGGGAGCTGTTTTTT
>TRBV2|TRBJ2-7|TRBD1|once
CASGGGQGSYEQYF
TGTGCCAGCGGAGGGGGACAGGGTTCCTACGAGCAGTACTTC
>TRBV7-9|TRBJ1-6|.|.
CAISGQGDSPLHF
TGTGCCATCTCTGGGCAGGGCGATTCACCCCTCCACTTT
>TRBV5-1|TRBJ1-2|.|few
CASSSQVSNYGYTF
TGCGCCAGCAGCTCACAGGTTTCTAACTATGGCTACACCTTC
>TRBV6-5|TRBJ1-1|TRBD1|.
CATISPGTAKAFF
TGTGCCACCATATCTCCCGGGACAGCAAAAGCTTTCTTT
>TRBV5-8|TRBJ1-1|.|.
CASSLMAPLFF
TGTGCCAGCAGCTTGATGGCCCCGCTTTTCTTT
>TRBV3-1/TRBV3-2|TRBJ2-3|TRBD2|.
CARPTSGTTDTQYF
TGTGCCAGACCGACTAGCGGGACGACAGATACGCAGTATTTT
>TRBV5-8|TRBJ2-1|TRBD2|.
CASSPGASGSTYNEQFF
TGTGCCAGCAGCCCGGGGGCTAGCGGGAGCACCTACAATGAGCAGTTCTTC
>TRBV2|TRBJ2-5|TRBD1|.
CASSEFRGRRETQYF
TGTGCCAGCAGTGAATTCAGGGGGCGCCGAGAGACCCAGTACTTC
>TRBV2|TRBJ2-3|TRBD2|.
CAGSGLAADTQYF
TGTGCCGGTAGTGGACTAGCGGCAGATACGCAGTATTTT
>TRBV6-6|TRBJ2-3|TRBD2|.
CASSPGLVGSSSTDTQYF
TGTGCCAGCAGTCCCGGACTAGTGGGTTCCTCTAGCACAGATACGCAGTATTTT
>TRBV5-5|TRBJ2-5|.|.
CASSLWTEETQYF
TGTGCCAGCAGCCTCTGGACAGAAGAGACCCAGTACTTC
>TRBV27|TRBJ2-3|.|.
CASALMSGSTDTQYF
TGTGCCAGCGCCTTGATGAGCGGGAGCACAGATACGCAGTATTTT
>TRBV28|TRBJ1-5|.|.
CASSLGGAYSNQPQHF
TGTGCCAGCAGTTTAGGGGGGGCCTATAGCAATCAGCCCCAGCATTTT
>TRBV24-1|TRBJ1-2|TRBD1|.
CATSTGTGAYGYTF
TGTGCCACCTCAACCGGGACAGGGGCATATGGCTACACCTTC
>TRBV11-2|TRBJ2-3|.|.
CASSLVNTDTQYF
TGTGCCAGCAGCTTAGTTAACACAGATACGCAGTATTTT
>TRBV11-2|TRBJ2-5|TRBD2|.
CASSSGASGRIGQETQYF
TGTGCCAGCAGTTCTGGGGCTAGCGGGAGAATCGGCCAAGAGACCCAGTACTTC
>TRBV10-2|TRBJ1-2|TRBD1|.
CARRTGDGGYTF
TGCGCCAGGCGGACAGGGGACGGTGGCTACACCTTC
>TRBV12-1|TRBJ1-1|.|.
CASSFRFSAGQGREAFF
TGTGCCAGCAGCTTTAGGTTCTCGGCGGGACAGGGGAGAGAAGCTTTCTTT
>TRBV10-3|TRBJ1-5|.|.
CAISEGVLGGNQPQHF
TGTGCCATCAGTGAGGGGGTCCTCGGAGGGAATCAGCCCCAGCATTTT
>TRBV4-1|TRBJ1-5|TRBD1|.
CASSQDPGQTNQPQHF
TGCGCCAGCAGCCAAGACCCGGGACAGACCAATCAGCCCCAGCATTTT
>TRBV28|TRBJ1-3|TRBD1|.
CASSSQTGGSGNTIYF
TGTGCCAGCAGTTCACAAACAGGGGGCTCTGGAAACACCATATATTTT
>TRBV15|TRBJ2-2|.|.
CATSRVQAGELFF
TGTGCCACCAGCAGAGTGCAGGCCGGTGAGCTGTTTTTT
>TRBV28|TRBJ1-2|.|.
CASSLTGGNGYTF
TGTGCCAGCAGTTTGACAGGAGGCAATGGCTACACCTTC
>TRBV13|TRBJ2-1|TRBD2|.
CASRFWRGGRNNEQFF
TGTGCCAGCAGGTTCTGGAGGGGCGGGAGGAACAATGAGCAGTTCTTC
>TRBV10-3|TRBJ2-3|.|.
CATQGSRKETQYF
TGTGCCACTCAGGGGAGCCGCAAGGAGACGCAGTATTTT
>TRBV10-3|TRBJ1-6|TRBD1|once
CAISESGAGQGSSPLHF
TGTGCCATCAGTGAGTCGGGGGCGGGACAGGGAAGTTCACCCCTCCACTTT
>TRBV18|TRBJ2-1|.|.
CASSPPTHIYNEQFF
TGTGCCAGCTCACCACCGACTCATATTTACAATGAGCAGTTCTTC
>TRBV5-1|TRBJ2-2|.|.
CASSPGLINTGELFF
TGCGCCAGCAGCCCGGGACTTATAAACACCGGGGAGCTGTTTTTT
>TRBV7-9|TRBJ2-7|TRBD2|.
CASSLWRSILAGDPYEQYF
TGTGCCAGCAGCTTATGGCGCTCCATACTAGCGGGAGACCCCTACGAGCAGTACTTC
>TRBV4-1|TRBJ2-7|.|.
CASSQDSYEQYF
TGCGCCAGCAGCCAAGATAGCTACGAGCAGTACTTC
>TRBV5-1|TRBJ1-4|TRBD1|few
CASSSQGANEKLFF
TGCGCCAGCAGCTCACAGGGGGCGAATGAAAAACTGTTTTTT
>TRBV28|TRBJ2-1|TRBD2|once
CASSFVAGVRGEQFF
TGTGCCAGCAGTTTCGTAGCGGGAGTGCGTGGTGAGCAGTTCTTC
>TRBV29-1|TRBJ2-1|.|.
CSVDGGAGDEQFF
TGCAGCGTTGATGGGGGAGCGGGCGATGAGCAGTTCTTC
>TRBV3-1/TRBV3-2|TRBJ2-5|TRBD1|.
CASSPGQQETQYF
TGTGCCAGCAGCCCGGGACAGCAAGAGACCCAGTACTTC
>TRBV11-2|TRBJ2-5|TRBD2|.
CASSVPGLAGEETQYF
TGTGCCAGCAGCGTACCGGGACTAGCGGGCGAAGAGACCCAGTACTTC
>TRBV5-1|TRBJ1-6|.|.
CASRIDWNSPLHF
TGCGCCAGCAGAATCGACTGGAATTCACCCCTCCACTTT
>TRBV18|TRBJ2-7|.|.
CASSPLTSRWGEQYF
TGTGCCAGCTCACCATTGACTAGTAGATGGGGCGAGCAGTACTTC
>TRBV2|TRBJ2-6|.|.
CASSREEPGANVLTF
TGTGCCAGCAGTCGGGAAGAACCTGGGGCCAACGTCCTGACTTTC